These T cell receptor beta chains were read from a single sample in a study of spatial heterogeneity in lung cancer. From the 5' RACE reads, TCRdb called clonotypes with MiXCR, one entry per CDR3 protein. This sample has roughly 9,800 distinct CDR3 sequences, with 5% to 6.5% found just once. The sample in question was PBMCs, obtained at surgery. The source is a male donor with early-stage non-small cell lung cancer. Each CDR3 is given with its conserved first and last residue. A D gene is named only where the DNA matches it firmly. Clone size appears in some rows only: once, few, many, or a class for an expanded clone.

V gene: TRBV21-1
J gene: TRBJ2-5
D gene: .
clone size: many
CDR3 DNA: TGTGCCAGCAGCACACTGAGGGTGGAGGAGACCCAGTACTTC
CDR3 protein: CASSTLRVEETQYF

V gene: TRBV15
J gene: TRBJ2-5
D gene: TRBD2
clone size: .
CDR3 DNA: TGTGCCACCAGCAGAGGAGGCGGGAGGAAAGAGACCCAGTACTTC
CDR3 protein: CATSRGGGRKETQYF

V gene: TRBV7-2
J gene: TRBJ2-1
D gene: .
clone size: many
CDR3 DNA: TGTGCCAGCAGCTTAGGTGACCCCTCCTACAATGAGCAGTTCTTC
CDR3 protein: CASSLGDPSYNEQFF

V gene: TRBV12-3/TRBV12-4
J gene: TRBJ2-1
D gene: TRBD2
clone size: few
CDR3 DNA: TGTGCCAGCAAAATGGGACTAGCGGGTAACAATGAGCAGTTCTTC
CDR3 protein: CASKMGLAGNNEQFF

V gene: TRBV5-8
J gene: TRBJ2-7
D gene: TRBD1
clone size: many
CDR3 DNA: TGTGCCAGCAGCTTGCCGACAGGGGACACCTACGAGCAGTACTTC
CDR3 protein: CASSLPTGDTYEQYF

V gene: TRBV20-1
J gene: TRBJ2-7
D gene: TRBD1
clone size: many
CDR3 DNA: TGCAGTGCTAGCCCCGGGACAGGGGGCTTTTTTGGTGTGCAGTACTTC
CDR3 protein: CSASPGTGGFFGVQYF

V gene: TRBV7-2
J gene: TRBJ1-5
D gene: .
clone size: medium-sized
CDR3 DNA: TGTGCCAGCAGCTTAGTGGCCAAGGGCAATCAGCCCCAGCATTTT
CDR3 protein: CASSLVAKGNQPQHF

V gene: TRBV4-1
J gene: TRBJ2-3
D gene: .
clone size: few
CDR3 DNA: TGCGCCAGCAGCCAAGACGGTTCGTCGATGGCCTCAGATACGCAGTATTTT
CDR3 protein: CASSQDGSSMASDTQYF

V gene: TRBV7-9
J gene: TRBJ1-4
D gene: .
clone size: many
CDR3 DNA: TGTGCCAGCACGGTACGAGACGGGACTGAAAAACTGTTTTTT
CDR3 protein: CASTVRDGTEKLFF

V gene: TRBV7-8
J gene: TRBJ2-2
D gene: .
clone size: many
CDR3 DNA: TGTGCCACAATACCGACGATGAACACCGGGGAGCTGTTTTTT
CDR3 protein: CATIPTMNTGELFF

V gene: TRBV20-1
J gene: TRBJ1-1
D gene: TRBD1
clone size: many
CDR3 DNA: TGCAGTGCTAGGGACAGGGAGGGAGGCACTGAAGCTTTCTTT
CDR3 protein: CSARDREGGTEAFF